Following are 5 T cell receptor beta chains from one sample sequenced in a study of OX40 agonist ivuxolimab in advanced cancers. Sequencing was performed with immunoSEQ multiplex PCR; in TCRdb, only in-frame clones are kept and a portion is missing. The repertoire holds 35,000 to 45,000 clones, with about 86% as singletons. This sample comprised CD4+ or CD8+ T cells sorted from blood, obtained in a trial of the OX40 agonist ivuxolimab. Receptor source: an adult with an advanced solid tumor such as melanoma, head and neck, liver or kidney cancer.

The rearrangement joins TRBV30 to TRBJ1-1, with D hard to call. The CDR3 extends over 12 amino acids. V lost 0 bases and J 5 bases, leaving 7 bases between the germline ends. Germline V gives CDR1 GTSNPN, CDR2 SVGIG (reference sequence). CDR3 DNA: TGTGCCTGGAGTGTCGGAGGGACTGAAGCTTTCTTT. Its protein is CAWSVGGTEAFF.

The chain couples TRBV9 to TRBJ1-2, with D perhaps TRBD1 (5 bases). Deletions cut 0 bases from V and 7 bases from J, with 13 bases between. Per the germline V gene, CDR1 is SGDLS and CDR2 is YYNGEE. The CDR3 totals 14 residues. In DNA form, the CDR3 reads TGTGCCAGCAGCGTAGATCAGGGAGAAGTTGGCTACACCTTC. Residues: CASSVDQGEVGYTF.

The V call is TRBV9, the J call TRBJ2-6, with TRBD1 as a possible D gene (6 bases). The CDR3 loop spans 18 amino acids. CDR1 and CDR2 (germline): SGDLS, YYNGEE. V was shortened by 4 bases and J by 3 bases, with 20 bases between the two germline ends. CDR3 region: CASSTQGQGLFGANVLTF. The CDR3 DNA sequence: TGTGCCAGCAGCACACAAGGGCAGGGGCTCTTTGGGGCCAACGTCCTGACTTTC.

This clone was found once. The rearrangement links TRBV5-4 to TRBJ2-7; 10 nucleotides agree with TRBD1. The CDR3 loop spans 14 amino acids. The J segment lost 5 bases and the V segment lost 4 bases, leaving 6 bases of the junction unmatched. CDR1 and CDR2 from the germline V gene are SGHNT and YYREEE (reference sequence). The CDR3 DNA follows: TGTGCCAGCAGCACCGGGACAGGGGATAACGAGCAGTACTTC. Amino acid sequence: CASSTGTGDNEQYF. The entire variable domain, with the rest obtained from reference TRBV5-4 and TRBJ2-7, is as follows: ETGVTQSPTHLIKTRGQQVTLRCSSQSGHNTVSWYQQALGQGPQFIFQYYREEENGRGNFPPRFSGLQFPNYSSELNVNALELDDSALYLCASSTGTGDNEQYFGPGTRLTVT.

This clone was detected once. The chain has TRBV6-5 and TRBJ1-6; D is perhaps TRBD1 (5 bases). CDR3 length: 14 residues. V gave up 6 bases and J gave up 6 bases, with 12 bases separating them. Germline assignment: CDR1 MNHEY and CDR2 SVGAGI. The CDR3 reads CASSDSWGNSPLHF. The CDR3 coding sequence is TGTGCCAGCAGCGACAGCTGGGGTAATTCACCCCTCCACTTT.